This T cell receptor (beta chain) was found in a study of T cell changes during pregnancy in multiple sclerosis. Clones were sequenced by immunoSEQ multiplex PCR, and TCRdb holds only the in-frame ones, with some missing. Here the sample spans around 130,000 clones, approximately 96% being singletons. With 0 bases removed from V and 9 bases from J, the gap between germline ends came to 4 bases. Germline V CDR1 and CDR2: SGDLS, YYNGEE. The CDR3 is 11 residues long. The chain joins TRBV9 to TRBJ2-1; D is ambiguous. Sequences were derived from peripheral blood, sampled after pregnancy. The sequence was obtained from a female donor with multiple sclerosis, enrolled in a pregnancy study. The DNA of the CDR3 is TGTGCCAGCAGCGTAGGAGGTGAGCAGTTCTTC. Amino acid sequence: CASSVGGEQFF.